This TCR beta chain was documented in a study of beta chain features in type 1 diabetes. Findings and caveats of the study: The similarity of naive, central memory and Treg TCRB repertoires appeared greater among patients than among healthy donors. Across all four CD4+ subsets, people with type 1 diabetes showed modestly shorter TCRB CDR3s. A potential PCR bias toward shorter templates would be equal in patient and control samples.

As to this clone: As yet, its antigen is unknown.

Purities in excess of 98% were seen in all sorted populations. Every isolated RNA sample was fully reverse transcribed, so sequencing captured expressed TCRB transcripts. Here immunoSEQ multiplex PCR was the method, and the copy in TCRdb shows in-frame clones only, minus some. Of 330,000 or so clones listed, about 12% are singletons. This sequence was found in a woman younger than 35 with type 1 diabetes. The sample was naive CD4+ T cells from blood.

DNA for the CDR3: TGCAGCGTTACAAACAGGGGCAATGAGCAGTTCTTC. As protein: CSVTNRGNEQFF. This chain links TRBV29-1 with TRBJ2-1, with 7 positions matching TRBD1. J was trimmed by 6 bases and V by 5 bases; bases with no gene match: 4. The CDR3 loop spans 12 amino acids. Per the germline V gene, CDR1 is SQVTM and CDR2 is ANQGSEA.